The clone carrying this T cell receptor beta chain was counted many times. V was cut by 8 bases and J by 7 bases, with 15 bases left in between. Germline values: CDR1 DFQATT, CDR2 SNEGSKA (reference sequence). This CDR3 has 12 residues. TCRdb ran MiXCR on the RT-PCR reads and lists one entry per CDR3 protein. The table lists around 700,000 distinct CDR3 sequences, approximately 15% of them singletons. This TCR was sampled from a female donor in good health, serving as a healthy control. Sequences were obtained from memory CD4+ T cells from blood. This chain connects TRBV20-1 to TRBJ2-1; no reliable D call. The CDR3: CSLYRSENEQFF. The CDR3 bases are TGCAGTCTATACAGATCCGAGAATGAGCAGTTCTTC.